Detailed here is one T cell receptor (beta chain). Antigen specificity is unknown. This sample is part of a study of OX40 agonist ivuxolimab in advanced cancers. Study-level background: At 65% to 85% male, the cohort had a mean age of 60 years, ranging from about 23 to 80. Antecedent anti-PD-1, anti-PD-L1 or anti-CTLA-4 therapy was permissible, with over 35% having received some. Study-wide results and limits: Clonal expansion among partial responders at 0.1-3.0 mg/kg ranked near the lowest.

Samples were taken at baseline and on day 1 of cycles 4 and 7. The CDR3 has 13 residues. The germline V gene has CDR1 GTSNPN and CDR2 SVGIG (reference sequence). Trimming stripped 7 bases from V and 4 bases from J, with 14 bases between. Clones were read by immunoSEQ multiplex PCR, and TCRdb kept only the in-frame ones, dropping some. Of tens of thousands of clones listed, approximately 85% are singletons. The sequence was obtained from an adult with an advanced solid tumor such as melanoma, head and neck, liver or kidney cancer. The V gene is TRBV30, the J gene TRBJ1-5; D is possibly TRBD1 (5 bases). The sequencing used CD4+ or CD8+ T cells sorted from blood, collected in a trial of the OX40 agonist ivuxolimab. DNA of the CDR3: TGTGCCTTTGGAAGGGGTATAAATCAGCCCCAGCATTTT. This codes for CAFGRGINQPQHF.